This T cell receptor (beta chain) was observed in a study of blood T cell repertoires in COVID-19. Study summary: Some COVID-19 samples were acute and others convalescent; all came from the United States, Italy and Spain.

The V end lost 0 bases, the J end lost 4 bases, and 14 bases lay between the germline ends. The CDR3 is 16 residues long. Germline loops: CDR1 SGDLS, CDR2 YYNGEE. The method was immunoSEQ multiplex PCR; TCRdb's version includes in-frame clones alone and lacks a portion of them. Among about 200,000 clones listed, under 90% were seen once. This sequence was found in a human donor in a cohort sampled during active COVID-19. Sequenced material: peripheral blood. The genes are TRBV9 and TRBJ2-1; TRBD2 is a possible D gene (5 bases). The DNA of the CDR3 is TGTGCCAGCAGCGTAGCGTCCGGACTCGCGTACAATGAGCAGTTCTTC. Its translation: CASSVASGLAYNEQFF. Full variable domain (remainder filled in from reference TRBV9 and TRBJ2-1): DSGVTQTPKHLITATGQRVTLRCSPRSGDLSVYWYQQSLDQGLQFLIQYYNGEERAKGNILERFSAQQFPDLHSELNLSSLELGDSALYFCASSVASGLAYNEQFFGPGTRLTVL.